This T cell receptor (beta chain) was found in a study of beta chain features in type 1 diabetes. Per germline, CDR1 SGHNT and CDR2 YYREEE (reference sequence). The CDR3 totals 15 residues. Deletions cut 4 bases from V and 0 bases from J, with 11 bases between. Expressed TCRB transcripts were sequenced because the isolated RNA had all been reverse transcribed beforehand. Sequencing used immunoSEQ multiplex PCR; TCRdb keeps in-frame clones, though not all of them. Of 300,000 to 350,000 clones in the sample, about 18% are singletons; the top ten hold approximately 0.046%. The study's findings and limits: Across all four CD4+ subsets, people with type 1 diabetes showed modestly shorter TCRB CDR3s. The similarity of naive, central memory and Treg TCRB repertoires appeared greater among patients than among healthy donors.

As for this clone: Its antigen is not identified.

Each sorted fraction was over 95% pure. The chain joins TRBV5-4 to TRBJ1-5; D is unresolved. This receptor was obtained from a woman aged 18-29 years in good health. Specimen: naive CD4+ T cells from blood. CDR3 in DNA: TGTGCCAGCAGCCCTTGCGGGTGTAGCAATCAGCCCCAGCATTTT. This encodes CASSPCGCSNQPQHF.